This T cell receptor beta chain was sequenced during a study of monozygotic twins with cystic fibrosis. Trimming stripped 0 bases from V and 1 base from J, with 7 bases between. CDR1 is SGDLS and CDR2 is YYNGEE in the germline V gene. CDR3 size: 15 residues. Method: immunoSEQ multiplex PCR; TCRdb's copy keeps in-frame clones and lacks some. The sample includes thousands of clones, nearly 95% of them seen just once. V is TRBV9 and J is TRBJ2-2; D might be TRBD1 (5 bases). Sequenced material: blood. This receptor was obtained from a boy aged 2-15 years with cystic fibrosis. For the CDR3, the DNA is TGTGCCAGCAGCGTAGCAGGACAGAACACCGGGGAGCTGTTTTTT. Its translation is CASSVAGQNTGELFF.